What follows are 28 T cell receptor beta chains derived from one specimen sequenced in a study of identical twins. A single record per CDR3 protein comes from TCRdb applying MiXCR to the 5' RACE reads. This sample carries about 890,000 distinct CDR3 sequences, roughly an eighth of them seen once, and the ten largest clones take 1.5% to 2%. In addition, the sample was reused for a study of yellow fever vaccine responses in identical twins.

The material sequenced was PBMCs. These receptors all stem from a woman aged 18-29 years in good health.

Only a few counts were recorded for this clonotype. The chain recombines TRBV29-1 with TRBJ1-3; a possible D gene is TRBD1 (5 bases). Germline V gene data show CDR1 as SQVTM and CDR2 as ANQGSEA. V was trimmed by 2 bases and J by 4 bases, leaving 9 bases between them. This CDR3 is built from 13 residues. This CDR3 is CSVEFPGGNTIYF. CDR3 DNA sequence: TGCAGCGTTGAATTCCCAGGGGGAAACACCATATATTTT.

This chain uses TRBV5-6 with TRBJ2-1, with D tentatively TRBD1 (5 bases). The V end lost 1 base, the J end lost 8 bases, and 16 bases lay between the germline ends. The germline gives CDR1 SGHDT, CDR2 YYEEEE. The length of the CDR3 is 15 residues. Here the CDR3 DNA reads TGTGCCAGCAGCTTGTCTTCAGGGCCCATCTATGAGCAGTTCTTC. This encodes CASSLSSGPIYEQFF.

This clonotype was recorded a few times. The rearrangement uses TRBV24-1 and TRBJ2-7, with 7 bases aligning to TRBD1. Germline assignment: CDR1 KGHDR and CDR2 SFDVKD. J lost 7 bases, V lost 6 bases, and 8 bases had no gene match. The CDR3 is made up of 13 amino acids. The CDR3 spells CATSPSDRVEQYF. For the CDR3, the DNA is TGTGCCACCAGTCCCAGCGACAGGGTGGAGCAGTACTTC.

This clonotype came up a few times. The V and J genes are TRBV12-3 or TRBV12-4 and TRBJ2-2, with D uncertain. The CDR3 length is 15 residues. V was shortened by 6 bases and J by 5 bases, with 16 bases between the two germline ends. CDR3 sequence: CASSRQTPRTGELFF. CDR3 coding DNA: TGTGCCAGCAGCCGTCAGACACCTCGGACCGGGGAGCTGTTTTTT.

This clonotype was detected many times. The rearrangement joins TRBV29-1 to TRBJ2-7; no reliable D call. The V end was cut by 0 bases, the J end by 2 bases, with 8 bases between. CDR3 length: 13 amino acids. Germline V gene sequence: CDR1 SQVTM, CDR2 ANQGSEA. The CDR3 loop is CSVEDPHTYEQYF. The CDR3 region has the DNA TGCAGCGTTGAAGATCCCCACACCTACGAGCAGTACTTC.

This clonotype has just a few counts. The chain couples TRBV7-8 to TRBJ2-5; 9 bases match TRBD1. Trimming took 4 bases from V and 2 from J; bases not matched to a gene: 8. The CDR3 is made up of 16 amino acids. Germline assignment: CDR1 SGHVS and CDR2 FQNEAQ. CDR3 protein: CASSSGAGQGQETQYF. The CDR3 DNA is TGTGCCAGCAGCTCGGGGGCGGGACAGGGTCAAGAGACCCAGTACTTC.

This clonotype was seen a few times. The CDR3 protein is CASSLAPQSNEQFF. As DNA, the CDR3 is TGTGCCAGCAGCTTAGCTCCGCAGTCTAATGAGCAGTTCTTC. This chain joins TRBV11-2 and TRBJ2-1, with no clear D. V dropped 1 base and J dropped 7 bases, with 11 bases sitting between them. Germline lookup yields CDR1 SGHAT and CDR2 FQNNGV. This CDR3 contains 14 residues.

This clonotype was counted only a few times. The rearrangement links TRBV3-1 to TRBJ1-1; no firm D call. The CDR3 sequence is 13 residues long. Germline V gene sequence: CDR1 LGHDT, CDR2 YNNKEL (reference sequence). Deletions cut 5 bases from V and 0 bases from J, with 7 bases between. The CDR3 DNA sequence: TGTGCCAGCAGCACAACCTTGAACACTGAAGCTTTCTTT. It encodes CASSTTLNTEAFF.

This clonotype was recorded a few times. The CDR3 DNA reads TGTGCCAGCAGCGAACCCACTAGCGGCGACGAGCAGTACTTC. Protein sequence: CASSEPTSGDEQYF. The V call is TRBV14, the J call TRBJ2-7; 8 bases are shared with TRBD2. Germline V lookup: CDR1 SGHDN, CDR2 FVKESK. Unmatched junction bases numbered 8, after V lost 5 bases and J lost 5 bases. The CDR3 length is 14 residues.

In this sample, this clonotype turned up a few times. This rearrangement joins TRBV25-1 to TRBJ2-3; D is unresolved. This CDR3 contains 19 residues. V was shortened by 3 bases and J by 1 base, with 23 bases between the two germline ends. The V gene's germline CDR1 is MGHDK and CDR2 SYGVNS. Here the CDR3 reads CASSDSVRSVRYRTDTQYF. The CDR3, as DNA: TGTGCCAGCAGTGACTCGGTTCGAAGCGTGCGGTACCGCACAGATACGCAGTATTTT. Looking up the rest from reference TRBV25-1 and TRBJ2-3 gives the full variable domain: EADIYQTPRYLVIGTGKKITLECSQTMGHDKMYWYQQDPGMELHLIHYSYGVNSTEKGDLSSESTVSRIRTEHFPLTLESARPSHTSQYLCASSDSVRSVRYRTDTQYFGPGTRLTVL.

This chain links TRBV7-9 with TRBJ2-1; 7 nucleotides agree with TRBD2. The trim removed 8 bases at V and 7 bases at J, leaving 11 bases unmatched. CDR3 length: 14 amino acids. Looked up from germline, CDR1 is SEHNR and CDR2 is FQNEAQ (reference sequence). The CDR3 bases are TGTGCCAGCCGCGGTACAGCGGGGTGGAATGAGCAGTTCTTC. Protein product: CASRGTAGWNEQFF.

V gene TRBV6-1 combines with J gene TRBJ2-1, with 8 bases identical to TRBD1. In germline, CDR1 is MNHNS, CDR2 SASEGT. The V gene end was trimmed by 5 bases and the J gene end by 8 bases; junction bases not matched to a gene: 8. The CDR3 consists of 14 residues. The CDR3 protein is CASSPGGASYEQFF. The CDR3 DNA follows: TGTGCCAGCAGTCCAGGGGGCGCGAGTTATGAGCAGTTCTTC.

In this sample, this clonotype turned up a few times. The gene calls are TRBV4-1 and TRBJ2-3, with D tentatively TRBD1 (6 bases). Germline values: CDR1 MGHRA, CDR2 YSYEKL. The V gene lost 4 bases and the J gene lost 2 bases, with 16 bases spanning the gap. CDR3 length: 16 residues. CDR3 protein: CASSLKGTPTTDTQYF. The CDR3 DNA reads as TGCGCCAGCAGCCTAAAGGGGACACCAACCACAGATACGCAGTATTTT.

This CDR3 reads CASKSSGLAKNIQYF. CDR3 bases: TGTGCCAGCAAGTCTAGCGGACTAGCCAAAAACATTCAGTACTTC. The chain is built from TRBV27 and TRBJ2-4, with 7 bases identical to TRBD2. CDR3 length: 15 residues. The junction had 6 bases not matched to a gene; V was cut back by 7 bases and J by 0 bases. Germline V gene data show CDR1 as MNHEY and CDR2 as SMNVEV (reference sequence).

The chain is built from TRBV20-1 and TRBJ2-3; the match to TRBD2 covers 8 bases. Germline V gives CDR1 DFQATT, CDR2 SNEGSKA (reference sequence). The length of the CDR3 is 16 residues. The ends lost 2 bases at V and 7 bases at J; junction bases unmatched: 14. The CDR3: CSARSPGTSVSNTQYF. The DNA of the CDR3 is TGCAGTGCTAGATCCCCCGGGACTAGTGTTTCAAATACGCAGTATTTT.

The chain carries TRBV16 and TRBJ1-5; no reliable D call. The CDR3 runs 14 residues. V was shortened by 2 bases and J by 3 bases, with 8 bases between the two germline ends. Germline V gene data show CDR1 as KGHSY and CDR2 as FQNENV. The CDR3 loop reads CASSQGSNNQPQHF. CDR3 DNA: TGTGCCAGCAGCCAAGGGAGCAACAATCAGCCCCAGCATTTT.

This clonotype was found a few times. The chain employs TRBV19 and TRBJ2-7; 13 nucleotides match TRBD2. This CDR3 is built from 15 residues. Trimming at V came to 6 bases and at J to 2 bases, leaving 4 bases not matched to a gene. Germline loops: CDR1 LNHDA, CDR2 SQIVND (reference sequence). CDR3 sequence: CASSILAGGPYEQYF. As DNA, the CDR3 is TGTGCCAGTAGCATACTAGCGGGAGGGCCCTACGAGCAGTACTTC.

There are a few counts of this clonotype. A much larger clone differs from this one at a single base, so this may be a read error. The rearrangement uses TRBV12-3 or TRBV12-4 and TRBJ2-1; 7 bases map to TRBD1. The CDR3 consists of 14 residues. After removal of 4 bases from V and 2 bases from J, the junction contained 2 bases not matched to a gene. CDR3 DNA: TGTGCCAGCAGTTGGGACAGTCCCTACAATGAGCAGTTCTTC. It codes for CASSWDSPYNEQFF.

The J gene is TRBJ1-1, the V gene TRBV20-1; 7 bases map to TRBD1. Germline V gives CDR1 DFQATT, CDR2 SNEGSKA (reference sequence). Trimming took 6 bases from V and 3 from J; bases not matched to a gene: 13. The CDR3 length is 15 residues. As DNA, the CDR3 is TGCAGTGCCGAACCGACAGGGCTTGGGGACACTGAAGCTTTCTTT. The encoded protein is CSAEPTGLGDTEAFF.

This clonotype was seen only a few times. Here the CDR3 reads CSARDRNTIYF. For the CDR3, the DNA is TGCAGTGCTAGAGATCGCAACACCATATATTTT. The chain couples TRBV20-1 to TRBJ1-3; no clear D. This CDR3 spans 11 amino acids. CDR1 is DFQATT and CDR2 is SNEGSKA in the germline V gene (reference sequence). V lost 0 bases to trimming and J lost 7 bases, with 4 bases between them.

This clonotype has just a few counts. The chain couples TRBV6-2 or TRBV6-3 to TRBJ2-1; weak D call: TRBD2 (6 bases). V was trimmed by 2 bases and J by 4 bases, leaving 21 bases between them. The V gene's germline CDR1 is MNHEY and CDR2 SVGEGT. The CDR3 consists of 18 residues. This CDR3 reads CASSYPNRLDPFYNEQFF. CDR3 nucleotide sequence: TGTGCCAGCAGTTACCCGAACAGACTAGACCCTTTTTACAATGAGCAGTTCTTC.

This clonotype was counted a few times. The chain recombines TRBV6-1 with TRBJ1-1, with D uncertain. The CDR3 extends over 14 amino acids. Trimming left V 2 bases short and J 2 bases short, with 9 bases between. CDR1 and CDR2 (germline): MNHNS, SASEGT. The CDR3 coding sequence is TGTGCCAGCAGTGAACGCCTGGATAACACTGAAGCTTTCTTT. It encodes CASSERLDNTEAFF.

The V and J genes are TRBV7-8 and TRBJ2-7; 7 nucleotides match TRBD2. V lost 5 bases to trimming and J lost 1 base; unmatched junction nucleotides: 5. This CDR3 has 14 residues. Per germline, CDR1 SGHVS and CDR2 FQNEAQ. This chain's CDR3 is CASSPRTRSYEQYV. Here the CDR3 DNA reads TGTGCCAGCAGCCCCCGGACTAGATCCTACGAGCAGTACGTC.

The CDR3 loop reads CASSRTSGAPNTGELFF. The CDR3 coding sequence is TGCGCCAGCAGCCGAACTAGCGGGGCACCGAACACCGGGGAGCTGTTTTTT. This sequence joins TRBV4-1 and TRBJ2-2, with TRBD2 matching over 10 bases. Germline V lookup: CDR1 MGHRA, CDR2 YSYEKL. The V and J ends lost 4 bases and 0 bases, in that order; junction bases with no gene match: 5. The CDR3 extends over 17 amino acids.

This clonotype was counted only a few times. The chain links TRBV20-1 to TRBJ2-5; D remains ambiguous. The germline V gene encodes CDR1 DFQATT and CDR2 SNEGSKA (reference sequence). Trimming cost V 4 bases and J 4 bases, with 4 bases left between them. The CDR3 totals 10 residues. The CDR3 here is CSAKRETQYF. The CDR3 DNA is TGCAGTGCTAAGCGAGAGACCCAGTACTTC.

This clonotype was counted ten times or more. The V and J genes are TRBV5-1 and TRBJ2-2; D unresolved. V gave up 2 bases and J gave up 0 bases, with 11 bases separating them. The V gene's germline CDR1 is SGHRS and CDR2 YFSETQ. CDR3 length: 16 residues. The CDR3 sequence is CASSFLGYSNTGELFF. The CDR3 bases are TGCGCCAGCAGCTTCCTAGGCTACTCGAACACCGGGGAGCTGTTTTTT.

This clonotype was counted a few times. The chain joins TRBV20-1 to TRBJ2-3; D ambiguous. The V gene's germline CDR1 is DFQATT and CDR2 SNEGSKA (reference sequence). The CDR3 has 17 residues. V lost 3 bases and J lost 3, with 22 bases in between. This chain's CDR3 is CSARSTHVGLGTDTQYF. The DNA for the CDR3 is TGCAGTGCTAGGTCCACCCATGTAGGGTTGGGTACAGATACGCAGTATTTT.

This sequence joins TRBV7-8 and TRBJ2-3; 9 positions match TRBD1. CDR3 length: 16 amino acids. Trimming took 5 bases from V and 2 from J; bases not matched to a gene: 8. Germline loops: CDR1 SGHVS, CDR2 FQNEAQ. In DNA, the CDR3 is TGTGCCAGCAGCAGCCGGGGACAGGGTATCACAGATACGCAGTATTTT. Protein sequence: CASSSRGQGITDTQYF.